A selection of T cell receptor beta chains follows, all from one sample in a study of shared clonotypes between healthy human individuals. The assay was immunoSEQ multiplex PCR, and TCRdb's table has in-frame clones only and misses some. The sample has more than 1.2 million clones; 98% are singletons. The sequenced sample was naive CD4+ T cells sorted from blood. These receptors originate from a man between 25 and 39 years old in good health. CDR3s include the opening cysteine and the closing phenylalanine or tryptophan. The order of the fields is V gene, D gene, J gene, clone size, CDR3 protein, CDR3 DNA. D genes are given only for firm matches. Only part of the rows carry a size: once, few, many, or a class if the clone is expanded.

TRBV18	-	TRBJ2-2	-	CASSRRASNTGELFF	TGTGCCAGCTCGCGCAGGGCTTCGAACACCGGGGAGCTGTTTTTT
TRBV9	-	TRBJ1-5	-	CASSPDLAVNQPQHF	TGTGCCAGCAGCCCCGACCTGGCGGTCAATCAGCCCCAGCATTTT
TRBV27	-	TRBJ1-2	-	CASSLVRGDYGYTF	TGTGCCAGCAGTTTAGTGCGGGGAGACTATGGCTACACCTTC
TRBV11-2	-	TRBJ1-1	-	CASSLYSQYTEAFF	TGTGCCAGCAGCTTATACAGCCAATACACTGAAGCTTTCTTT
TRBV19	TRBD1	TRBJ1-1	-	CASSTERQGRAFF	TGTGCCAGTAGTACTGAGCGACAGGGTAGAGCTTTCTTT
TRBV5-4	-	TRBJ2-2	-	CASSLAGRLAGELFF	TGTGCCAGCAGCTTAGCAGGGCGGTTAGCCGGGGAGCTGTTTTTT
TRBV5-1	TRBD1	TRBJ2-7	-	CASSLLGTGVYEQYF	TGCGCCAGCAGCCTCTTGGGGACAGGGGTCTACGAGCAGTACTTC
TRBV14	TRBD1	TRBJ2-5	-	CASSLRTGAQETQYF	TGTGCCAGCAGCCTTCGGACAGGGGCTCAAGAGACCCAGTACTTC
TRBV5-4	TRBD2	TRBJ2-7	-	CASSHIAGGPYEQYF	TGTGCCAGCAGCCATATAGCGGGAGGGCCCTACGAGCAGTACTTC
TRBV15	TRBD1	TRBJ2-2	-	CATSIGTVGELFF	TGTGCCACCAGCATTGGGACAGTTGGGGAGCTGTTTTTT
TRBV2	-	TRBJ2-7	-	CASRKGGGGPYEQYF	TGTGCCAGCAGGAAAGGGGGAGGGGGTCCCTACGAGCAGTACTTC
TRBV18	-	TRBJ1-1	-	CASSPAAMNTEAFF	TGTGCCAGCTCACCCGCGGCCATGAACACTGAAGCTTTCTTT
TRBV15	-	TRBJ2-1	-	CATSRDRTGYEQFF	TGTGCCACCAGCAGAGATAGGACCGGCTATGAGCAGTTCTTC
TRBV12-2	-	TRBJ2-3	-	CASRLAGVVGSGRTDTQYF	TGTGCAAGTCGCTTAGCGGGGGTGGTCGGGTCGGGGCGCACAGATACGCAGTATTTT
TRBV28	-	TRBJ1-3	-	CASSSGQFSGNTIYF	TGTGCCAGCAGTTCCGGACAGTTTTCTGGAAACACCATATATTTT
TRBV5-5	-	TRBJ2-7	once	CASSFNTYEQYF	TGTGCCAGCAGCTTCAACACCTACGAGCAGTACTTC
TRBV7-2	-	TRBJ2-1	-	CASSLALAASYNEQFF	TGTGCCAGCAGCTTAGCGCTCGCGGCCTCCTACAATGAGCAGTTCTTC
TRBV29-1	TRBD2	TRBJ2-2	-	CSGLAGEWGLNTGELFF	TGCAGTGGACTAGCGGGAGAATGGGGGTTAAACACCGGGGAGCTGTTTTTT
TRBV7-2	-	TRBJ2-7	-	CASSSLGPGREQYF	TGTGCCAGCAGCTCCCTCGGACCAGGTAGGGAGCAGTACTTC
TRBV11-2	TRBD1	TRBJ1-4	-	CASSLVQGGYNEKLFF	TGTGCCAGCAGCTTAGTACAGGGGGGATATAATGAAAAACTGTTTTTT
TRBV6-5	TRBD1	TRBJ2-7	-	CASSYTGTGDLEQYF	TGTGCCAGCAGTTACACCGGGACAGGGGATCTCGAGCAGTACTTC
TRBV11-1	-	TRBJ2-5	-	CASSPDWGRKETQYF	TGTGCCAGCAGCCCGGATTGGGGGCGTAAGGAGACCCAGTACTTC
TRBV4-1	-	TRBJ2-1	-	CASSQEPRVGEQFF	TGCGCCAGCAGCCAAGAACCTAGGGTGGGCGAGCAGTTCTTC
TRBV19	-	TRBJ2-2	-	CASSISNRAAGELFF	TGTGCCAGTAGTATCTCGAACAGGGCGGCCGGGGAGCTGTTTTTT
TRBV10-3	-	TRBJ1-2	-	CAISESQGFYGYTF	TGTGCCATCAGTGAGTCGCAGGGATTCTATGGCTACACCTTC
TRBV19	-	TRBJ2-1	-	CASSTGQSSYNEQFF	TGTGCCAGTAGTACCGGACAGAGCTCCTACAATGAGCAGTTCTTC
TRBV2	-	TRBJ2-1	once	CAREANKQFF	TGTGCCAGGGAGGCCAATAAGCAGTTCTTC
TRBV7-3	-	TRBJ2-7	-	CASSPGRAYYEQYF	TGTGCCAGCAGCCCCGGACGGGCCTACTACGAGCAGTACTTC
TRBV2	-	TRBJ1-1	-	CASSLDRWNTEAFF	TGTGCCAGCAGTTTAGACAGGTGGAACACTGAAGCTTTCTTT
TRBV15	TRBD2	TRBJ2-7	-	CATSRDPGLAGGHEQYF	TGTGCCACCAGCAGAGATCCCGGACTAGCGGGAGGCCACGAGCAGTACTTC
TRBV5-4	-	TRBJ1-5	-	CASSLDSNQPQHF	TGTGCCAGCAGCTTAGATAGCAATCAGCCCCAGCATTTT
TRBV7-2	-	TRBJ1-1	-	CASRRQVRTEAFF	TGTGCCAGCAGAAGACAGGTGCGCACTGAAGCTTTCTTT
TRBV7-9	-	TRBJ2-5	-	CASSETGLLQETQYF	TGTGCCAGCAGCGAAACCGGACTACTACAAGAGACCCAGTACTTC
TRBV18	-	TRBJ2-1	-	CASSPDRPGEQFF	TGTGCCAGCTCACCGGACCGGCCGGGGGAGCAGTTCTTC
TRBV10-3	-	TRBJ2-7	-	CAIREWTASSYEQYF	TGTGCCATCAGGGAATGGACGGCCAGCTCCTACGAGCAGTACTTC
TRBV21-1	-	TRBJ2-7	-	CASSKPRQGSISSYEQYF	TGTGCCAGCAGCAAACCCCGTCAGGGTTCGATTAGCTCCTACGAGCAGTACTTC
TRBV20-1	-	TRBJ2-7	-	CSARGLYEQYF	TGCAGTGCTAGAGGTCTCTACGAGCAGTACTTC
TRBV5-1	-	TRBJ2-3	-	CASSAGVTDTQYF	TGCGCCAGCAGCGCAGGAGTCACAGATACGCAGTATTTT
TRBV7-9	TRBD1	TRBJ1-1	-	CASSLGQGEDTEAFF	TGTGCCAGCAGCTTGGGACAGGGAGAGGACACTGAAGCTTTCTTT
TRBV27	-	TRBJ2-7	-	CASSRGQIDGTYEQYF	TGTGCCAGCAGTCGAGGACAAATCGACGGGACCTACGAGCAGTACTTC
TRBV4-1	-	TRBJ1-2	-	CASSQDGYGYTF	TGCGCCAGCAGCCAAGATGGATATGGCTACACCTTC
TRBV7-9	TRBD1	TRBJ1-3	-	CASSPGTDTGNTIYF	TGTGCCAGCAGTCCCGGGACAGACACTGGAAACACCATATATTTT
TRBV5-1	-	TRBJ2-5	-	CASSPGPFKETQYF	TGCGCCAGCAGCCCGGGCCCATTCAAAGAGACCCAGTACTTC